These T cell receptor beta chains were read from a single sample in a study of blood T cells in healthy people across ages. TCRdb passed the 5' RACE reads through MiXCR, listing each CDR3 protein once. The sample holds hundreds of thousands of distinct CDR3 sequences, over 40% seen once. The sequencing sample was made of blood. The receptors were gathered from a man aged 80 or over in good health. Each CDR3 is given with its conserved first and last residue. D genes are given only for firm matches. Size is stated for part of the rows, as once, few or many counts, or as a class when the clone is expanded.

len | d_gene | j_gene | v_gene | abundance | CDR3nt | CDR3aa
12 | TRBD1 | TRBJ2-4 | TRBV28 | NA | TGTGCCAGCCTGGGACAGAAAAACATTCAGTACTTC | CASLGQKNIQYF
14 | NA | TRBJ1-1 | TRBV4-2 | NA | TGTGCCAGCAGCCAAGAATCAAGGCAAGAACAAGCTTTCTTT | CASSQESRQEQAFF
14 | NA | TRBJ2-7 | TRBV27 | few | TGTGCCAGCAGTTTAGGGGGGGCCCGCTACGAGCAGTACTTC | CASSLGGARYEQYF
16 | TRBD2 | TRBJ2-5 | TRBV4-1 | few | TGCGCCAGCAGCCGAAGCGAGCGGGGGGCCGAAGAGACCCAGTACTTC | CASSRSERGAEETQYF
18 | TRBD2 | TRBJ2-1 | TRBV3-1 | NA | TGTGCCAGCAGCCAAACCTTAATCGCGGGGGGATTAGGGAATGAGCAGTTCTTC | CASSQTLIAGGLGNEQFF
16 | NA | TRBJ2-5 | TRBV11-2 | NA | TGTGCCAGCAGCTTAGATGTAGCCACTTCCCGGGGGACCCAGTACTTC | CASSLDVATSRGTQYF
16 | TRBD2 | TRBJ2-3 | TRBV3-1 | few | TGTGCCAGCAGACTAACTAGCGGGAGAACCACAGATACGCAGTATTTT | CASRLTSGRTTDTQYF
15 | TRBD1 | TRBJ2-5 | TRBV30 | NA | TGTGCCTGGAGTTCCGGAGGACAGGGTGCAGAGACCCAGTACTTC | CAWSSGGQGAETQYF
16 | NA | TRBJ2-1 | TRBV18 | NA | TGTGCCAGCTCACCCCCACAGCGATCAAGACTCAATGAGCAGTTCTTC | CASSPPQRSRLNEQFF
16 | NA | TRBJ2-1 | TRBV12-3/TRBV12-4 | NA | TGTGCCAGCAGCCCAGCTAGTGCAGGGCCCTACAATGAGCAGTTCTTC | CASSPASAGPYNEQFF
14 | TRBD1 | TRBJ1-1 | TRBV6-2/TRBV6-3 | NA | TGTGCCAGCACCAACAAGAGGACAGGTGAAGATGCTTTCTTT | CASTNKRTGEDAFF
14 | NA | TRBJ2-1 | TRBV20-1 | NA | TGCAGTGCTGGAAGAGAGTTGTCCTACAATGAGCAGTTCTTC | CSAGRELSYNEQFF
11 | NA | TRBJ2-1 | TRBV24-1 | NA | TGTGCCACCGAGGGAAACAATGAGCGGTTCTTC | CATEGNNERFF
16 | NA | TRBJ2-1 | TRBV4-2 | NA | TGTGCCAGCAGCCAAGATCCGCGGTTAGCCTACAATGAGCAGTTCTTC | CASSQDPRLAYNEQFF
13 | NA | TRBJ2-2 | TRBV7-3 | NA | TGTGCCAGCAGTTCCACTTGGACCGGGGAGCTGTTTTTT | CASSSTWTGELFF
21 | NA | TRBJ2-1 | TRBV20-1 | few | TGCAGTGCTAGAGAAGCCCGAGGGGGGCGCCCCAATTTAAGCTCCTACAATGAGCAGTTCTTC | CSAREARGGRPNLSSYNEQFF
17 | TRBD1 | TRBJ2-3 | TRBV6-2/TRBV6-3 | NA | TGTGCCAGCAGTTCGAGAGGGACAGGGGTTAGCACAGATACGCAGTATTTT | CASSSRGTGVSTDTQYF
15 | NA | TRBJ2-3 | TRBV6-2/TRBV6-3 | once | TGTGCCAGCAGCCCAAGACTAGTACGTACCGATACGCAGTATTTT | CASSPRLVRTDTQYF
14 | NA | TRBJ2-7 | TRBV7-2 | NA | TGTGCCAGCAGCCTAGTGGGTAGCCTCTACGAGCAGTACTTC | CASSLVGSLYEQYF
18 | TRBD1 | TRBJ1-3 | TRBV20-1 | NA | TGCAGTGCGGAACCGGGACAGGGGCAACTATTCTCTGGAAACACCATATATTTT | CSAEPGQGQLFSGNTIYF
13 | NA | TRBJ2-5 | TRBV20-1 | NA | TGCAGTGCAAAGGGGGAGAGCCAAGAGACCCAGTACTTC | CSAKGESQETQYF
14 | NA | TRBJ2-7 | TRBV6-2/TRBV6-3 | NA | TGTGCCACCCAAGAGGCGGGGCGCCCCTACGAGCAGTACTTC | CATQEAGRPYEQYF
15 | NA | TRBJ2-7 | TRBV4-1 | NA | TGCGCCAGCAGCCAAGAGTTCAGGGTGAACTACGAGCAGTACTTC | CASSQEFRVNYEQYF
15 | TRBD1 | TRBJ2-7 | TRBV20-1 | few | TGCAGTGCTAGAGATCAGCGACAGGGGGCGCGGGAGCAGTACTTC | CSARDQRQGAREQYF
13 | NA | TRBJ2-5 | TRBV30 | once | TGTGCCTGGAGTCGGGACCCATCGGAGACCCAGTACTTC | CAWSRDPSETQYF
14 | NA | TRBJ2-7 | TRBV7-2 | NA | TGTGCCAGCAGCCCCCATGGTAGCGGAGCCCCTCGGTACTTC | CASSPHGSGAPRYF
14 | TRBD1 | TRBJ1-5 | TRBV20-1 | few | TGCAGTGCTTCAACGGACAGGAGAAATCAGCCCCAGCATTTT | CSASTDRRNQPQHF
15 | TRBD2 | TRBJ2-7 | TRBV6-5 | NA | TGTGCCAGCAGTTACTCGACTAGCGGCCACTACGAGCAGTACTTC | CASSYSTSGHYEQYF
15 | TRBD2 | TRBJ2-7 | TRBV28 | NA | TGTGCCAGCAGTTTGTCTAGCGGGATCTTCTACGAGCAGTACTTC | CASSLSSGIFYEQYF
14 | TRBD1 | TRBJ2-7 | TRBV28 | NA | TGTGCCAGCAGTCCGGGACAGATAAACTACGAGCAGTACTTC | CASSPGQINYEQYF
15 | NA | TRBJ1-2 | TRBV7-2 | few | TGTGCCAGCACCGGCCCTCAGATTGCTAACTATGGCTACACCTTC | CASTGPQIANYGYTF
16 | NA | TRBJ1-1 | TRBV7-2 | NA | TGTGCCAGCAGCTTAGAGAGGACCACGACGGACACTGAAGCTTTCTTT | CASSLERTTTDTEAFF
15 | NA | TRBJ2-6 | TRBV20-1 | few | TGCAGTGCTAGAGGAGGGGGGTCTGGGGCCAACGTCCTGACTTTC | CSARGGGSGANVLTF
15 | NA | TRBJ2-7 | TRBV6-2/TRBV6-3 | NA | TGTGCCAGCAGTTACTCCGGGCGGGACTCCTACGAGCAGTACTTC | CASSYSGRDSYEQYF
15 | TRBD1 | TRBJ1-6 | TRBV9 | NA | TGTGCCAGCAGCTCAAGGGACAGTCGGAATATACCCCTCCACTTT | CASSSRDSRNIPLHF
15 | NA | TRBJ2-7 | TRBV2 | NA | TGTGCCAGCAGTGGGACGGCTAAAAGGTCCTACGAGCAGTACTTC | CASSGTAKRSYEQYF
13 | NA | TRBJ2-5 | TRBV7-2 | many | TGTGCCAGCAGCTCCAGGGTCCAAGAGACCCAGTACTTC | CASSSRVQETQYF
15 | NA | TRBJ2-7 | TRBV27 | NA | TGTGCCAGCAGTAACTCGGGACCCAGCAGGAGAGAGCAGTACTTC | CASSNSGPSRREQYF
17 | TRBD2 | TRBJ2-5 | TRBV20-1 | few | TGCAGTGCTACCCACGGGCGGGAGGGCCCTCGGGAAGAGACCCAGTACTTC | CSATHGREGPREETQYF
14 | NA | TRBJ1-4 | TRBV3-1 | NA | TGTGCCAGCAGTCATTTTGAAGGGGCGATGAAACTGTTTTTT | CASSHFEGAMKLFF
14 | NA | TRBJ2-7 | TRBV3-1 | NA | TGTGCCAGCAGCCCTACAGGGAGCTCCTACGAGCAGTACTTC | CASSPTGSSYEQYF
11 | NA | TRBJ2-3 | TRBV20-1 | few | TGCAGTGCTAGAGGTTGGGATACGCAGTATTTT | CSARGWDTQYF
12 | NA | TRBJ2-3 | TRBV28 | few | TGTGCCTTGGGGGAGTATGGGGATACGCAGTATTTT | CALGEYGDTQYF
12 | NA | TRBJ2-7 | TRBV5-1 | NA | TGCGCCAGCAGCCGACCTTCCTACGAGCAGTACTTC | CASSRPSYEQYF
15 | TRBD1 | TRBJ2-1 | TRBV7-8 | NA | TGTGCCAGCAGCGCGAGACAGGGGGTTTTATATGAGCAGTTCTTC | CASSARQGVLYEQFF
17 | TRBD2 | TRBJ2-1 | TRBV28 | NA | TGTGCCAGCAGTCCCTACGGGGGAGGGCCTTCCTACAATGAGCAGTTCTTC | CASSPYGGGPSYNEQFF
16 | TRBD1 | TRBJ2-7 | TRBV18 | NA | TGTGCCAGCTCACCAAAAATGGAACAGGGGGCAGACGAGCAGTACTTC | CASSPKMEQGADEQYF
16 | TRBD2 | TRBJ2-2 | TRBV25-1 | NA | TGTGCCAGCAGTGACCCCAGCGGGGACGACACCGGGGAGCTGTTTTTT | CASSDPSGDDTGELFF
16 | TRBD1 | TRBJ2-1 | TRBV12-3/TRBV12-4 | NA | TGTGCCAGCAGTCCCCAGGGACAGGGGGAGTACAATGAGCAGTTCTTC | CASSPQGQGEYNEQFF
16 | NA | TRBJ2-1 | TRBV4-2 | NA | TGTGCCAGCAGCCAAGATCGAGCTCAGGGTTACAATGAGCAGTTCTTC | CASSQDRAQGYNEQFF
15 | NA | TRBJ1-5 | TRBV6-2/TRBV6-3 | NA | TGTGCCAGCAGTTACCATGCTTCAGGCAATCAGCCCCAGCATTTT | CASSYHASGNQPQHF
15 | NA | TRBJ2-1 | TRBV5-1 | many | TGCGCCAGCAGCTTGTCATTCGGGGGCGGGAGTGAGCAGTTCTTC | CASSLSFGGGSEQFF
15 | NA | TRBJ1-2 | TRBV7-2 | NA | TGTGCCAGCAGCTTAGCGCTAGAGGTTAGCTATGGCTACACCTTC | CASSLALEVSYGYTF
12 | NA | TRBJ2-7 | TRBV29-1 | many | TGCAGCGTTGATTCAGGGGACTACGAGCAGTACTTC | CSVDSGDYEQYF